A single sample gave rise to the 5 T cell receptor beta chains below, sequenced in a study of shared clonotypes between healthy human individuals. Some clones are missing from TCRdb's copy, which holds only in-frame ones; the method was immunoSEQ multiplex PCR. The data contain about 1 million clones, under 80% of them singletons. Material: memory CD4+ T cells sorted from blood. Noted subset: CD45RA-negative fraction. All receptors derive from a young man in good health.

This clone was seen only a few times. This sequence joins TRBV6-6 and TRBJ1-1; D ambiguous. V lost 7 bases, J lost 0 bases, and 9 bases lay in between. The length of the CDR3 is 13 residues. Germline lookup yields CDR1 MNHNY and CDR2 SVGAGI (reference sequence). CDR3 in amino acids: CASISRLNTEAFF. CDR3 bases: TGTGCCAGCATATCCAGGTTGAACACTGAAGCTTTCTTT.

This sequence joins TRBV5-1 and TRBJ2-7; TRBD1 aligns across 9 bases. Unmatched junction bases numbered 7, after V lost 4 bases and J lost 2 bases. The CDR3 spans 15 residues. Germline CDR1 is SGHRS and CDR2 is YFSETQ. CDR3 protein: CASSPMTGGTYEQYF. DNA of the CDR3: TGCGCCAGCAGCCCAATGACAGGGGGGACCTACGAGCAGTACTTC.

The J gene is TRBJ1-2, the V gene TRBV9; 10 bases agree with TRBD1. Germline V gene data show CDR1 as SGDLS and CDR2 as YYNGEE. Trimming at V came to 4 bases and at J to 2 bases, leaving 5 bases not matched to a gene. The CDR3 covers 15 residues. CDR3 DNA sequence: TGTGCCAGCAGCCTCGAGGGACAGGGGAACTATGGCTACACCTTC. Translating gives CASSLEGQGNYGYTF.

V usage is TRBV30 and J usage is TRBJ1-5; weak D call: TRBD1 (6 bases). Deletions cut 3 bases from V and 6 bases from J, with 12 bases between. Germline CDR1 is GTSNPN and CDR2 is SVGIG (reference sequence). This CDR3 spans 13 amino acids. The CDR3, as DNA: TGTGCCTGGAGCCAGGCAGGGGTTCAGCCCCAGCATTTT. Amino acids: CAWSQAGVQPQHF.

A few counts support this clone. The chain recombines TRBV2 with TRBJ1-6; tentative D call: TRBD1 (5 bases). The germline V gene encodes CDR1 SNHLY and CDR2 FYNNEI. The CDR3 spans 15 residues. Trimming took off 0 bases at V and 9 bases at J, with 12 bases between the two ends. CDR3 in amino acids: CASSEAGPVGSPLHF. The CDR3 nucleotides are TGTGCCAGCAGTGAAGCGGGGCCGGTGGGTTCACCCCTCCACTTT.